Listed below are T cell receptor beta chains from one sample, sequenced in a study of Ad26.COV2.S vaccination and SARS-CoV-2 variants. Some clones are missing from TCRdb's copy, which holds only in-frame ones; the method was immunoSEQ multiplex PCR. The sample includes 360,000 or so clones, roughly 84% of them seen just once. Material: peripheral blood, obtained in a trial of Ad26.COV2.S vaccine versus placebo. These receptors were collected from a person between 18 and 59 years old who received the Ad26.COV2.S COVID-19 vaccine or a placebo. Each CDR3 is given with its conserved first and last residue.

TRBV5-4	15	TRBJ2-7	CASSSPGQGFTEQYF
TRBV9	14	TRBJ1-2	CASSLGQGVGGYTF
TRBV20-1	10	TRBJ2-1	CSARGDEQFF
TRBV5-6	16	TRBJ2-7	CASSVIGTAISYEQYF
TRBV5-1	15	TRBJ2-2	CASSYYGTNTGELFF
TRBV4-1	16	TRBJ1-5	CASSQAMGGSNQPQHF
TRBV11-3	16	TRBJ2-2	CASSSSWGGYTGELFF
TRBV11-2	17	TRBJ1-4	CASSLMGTGYGNEKLFF
TRBV19	15	TRBJ2-7	CASSPWTGQVYEQYF
TRBV14	15	TRBJ2-4	CASSQVTGTKNIQYF
TRBV3-1/TRBV3-2	14	TRBJ1-2	CASSQDRGNYGYTF
TRBV30	16	TRBJ2-6	CAWSVGGSSGANVLTF
TRBV2	9	TRBJ1-1	CAKADGAFF
TRBV19	11	TRBJ1-2	CASSIRDGYTF
TRBV5-1	14	TRBJ1-1	CASSLEPANTEAFF
TRBV4-3	16	TRBJ2-7	CASSQGGQGGSYEQYF
TRBV5-5	17	TRBJ1-2	CASSLAAGQGGNYGYTF
TRBV5-1	14	TRBJ2-7	CASSLGTGFYEQYF
TRBV6-6	16	TRBJ1-6	CASSYSGDSNNSPLHF
TRBV5-1	15	TRBJ2-2	CASKQGPGAAGELFF
TRBV6-5	12	TRBJ1-4	CASSPSSEKLFF
TRBV11-3	15	TRBJ2-5	CASSAGGTHQETQYF
TRBV4-1	14	TRBJ1-1	CASSPGGGNTEAFF
TRBV7-2	15	TRBJ1-1	CASSLGDRKNTEAFF
TRBV27	13	TRBJ1-3	CASSLSSGNTIYF
TRBV5-5	14	TRBJ1-1	CASSLAGRGTEAFF
TRBV7-9	13	TRBJ1-1	CASSFRRGAEAFF
TRBV7-9	14	TRBJ1-1	CASSPPQDGTEAFF
TRBV30	12	TRBJ2-1	CAWSVGPNEQFF
TRBV19	15	TRBJ1-2	CASSLGRMINYGYTF
TRBV7-9	14	TRBJ1-1	CASSLTAENTEAFF
TRBV7-2	13	TRBJ1-5	CASSSRGDQPQHF
TRBV27	16	TRBJ2-1	CASSLTATTGFYEQFF
TRBV11-2	16	TRBJ1-2	CASSFSGPSPNYGYTF
TRBV9	15	TRBJ2-7	CASSVDGRVQNEQYF
TRBV21-1	17	TRBJ1-5	CASSKTRDRAHNQPQHF
TRBV5-1	14	TRBJ2-7	CASSGSGTNTEQYF
TRBV11-2	16	TRBJ2-2	CASSLDIGVRTGELFF
TRBV9	16	TRBJ1-2	CASSEGDRGDYYGYTF
TRBV2	12	TRBJ2-1	CASNLAGDEQFF
TRBV27	16	TRBJ2-1	CASSLQTSGGANEQFF
TRBV3-1/TRBV3-2	13	TRBJ1-4	CASSQVQGGKLFF
TRBV5-1	19	TRBJ2-3	CASSLIGGRAGARTDTQYF
TRBV18	15	TRBJ2-7	CASSRSAGGSYEQYF
TRBV7-9	14	TRBJ2-2	CASSDPREAGELFF